This is a list of T cell receptor beta chains from one sample in a study of cytomegalovirus exposure and HLA in healthy donors. The method was immunoSEQ multiplex PCR; TCRdb's version includes in-frame clones alone and lacks a portion of them. Of about 180,000 clones detected, roughly 87% appear once; the ten largest clones hold roughly 0.5%. The sequenced sample consisted of PBMCs. These receptors all stem from a woman in her 50s in good health and CMV-seronegative. The CDR3 runs from the conserved cysteine through the conserved F or W. D genes are given only for firm matches. Clone size is not always given. Where it is, it says once, few, many or a class for expanded clones.

clone_size	d_call	cdr3_length	v_call	j_call	cdr3_nt	cdr3_aa
.	.	13	TRBV6-6	TRBJ1-2	TGTGCCAGCAGATTACGGGCTAACTATGGCTACACCTTC	CASRLRANYGYTF
.	.	15	TRBV6-1	TRBJ1-2	TGTGCCAGCAGTCCCAGGGCGGCGTATCGATATGGCTACACCTTC	CASSPRAAYRYGYTF
few	TRBD2	16	TRBV7-6	TRBJ2-1	TGTGCCAGCAGCTTATTCTCTAGCGGGGGGGACAATGAGCAGTTCTTC	CASSLFSSGGDNEQFF
.	.	13	TRBV5-4	TRBJ1-2	TGTGCCAGCAGCTTGGACAGGAACTATGGCTACACCTTC	CASSLDRNYGYTF
.	.	15	TRBV7-9	TRBJ1-1	TGTGCCAGCAGCTTACAGGGAAAAATGAACACTGAAGCTTTCTTT	CASSLQGKMNTEAFF
.	.	12	TRBV10-2	TRBJ1-1	TGCGCCAGCAGTGACCCGGAGACTGAAGCTTTCTTT	CASSDPETEAFF
.	.	14	TRBV28	TRBJ1-5	TGTGCCAGCAGCCCCCCGGACATCCCTGCTCCCCAGCATTTT	CASSPPDIPAPQHF
.	TRBD2	16	TRBV18	TRBJ2-3	TGTGCCAGCTCACCGGATAGCGGGAGCCGGGGAGATACGCAGTATTTT	CASSPDSGSRGDTQYF
.	.	15	TRBV4-3	TRBJ1-1	TGCGCCAGCAGCCAAGCGGGCCGGGGTTGGGGTGAAGCTTTCTTT	CASSQAGRGWGEAFF
.	TRBD2	15	TRBV7-2	TRBJ2-3	TGTGCCAGCACCTTCGGGGGGGCTTGGACAGATACGCAGTATTTT	CASTFGGAWTDTQYF
few	TRBD1	15	TRBV28	TRBJ2-3	TGTGCCAGCAGTTTAACGACAGGGGGCGAGGATACGCAGTATTTT	CASSLTTGGEDTQYF
.	.	15	TRBV4-2	TRBJ2-5	TGTGCCAGCAGCCAACCAGACAGTATCCAAGAGACCCAGTACTTC	CASSQPDSIQETQYF
.	TRBD1	15	TRBV7-3	TRBJ2-1	TGTGCCAGCAGCCAAGGACAGGGGCTTAGGAATGAGCAGTTCTTC	CASSQGQGLRNEQFF
.	TRBD2	17	TRBV6-4	TRBJ2-3	TGTGCCAGCAGTGCCAAGTTAGCGGGAGTCCTCACAGATACGCAGTATTTT	CASSAKLAGVLTDTQYF
.	TRBD1	13	TRBV4-1	TRBJ1-1	TGCGCCAGCAGCCGAGTGGGGACAGGGCGAGCTTTCTTT	CASSRVGTGRAFF
.	TRBD2	14	TRBV18	TRBJ2-7	TGTGCCAGCTCGGACCGGCGACTAGCTTACGAGCAGTACTTC	CASSDRRLAYEQYF
.	.	13	TRBV2	TRBJ2-2	TGTGCCAGCAGTACAAACAGGGACGGGGAGCTGTTTTTT	CASSTNRDGELFF
.	TRBD2	14	TRBV19	TRBJ2-1	TGTGCCAGTTATGGAGCGGGAGAATCAAATGAGCAGTTCTTC	CASYGAGESNEQFF
few	TRBD2	15	TRBV7-2	TRBJ2-7	TGTGCCAGCAGCTTTGGGCTAGCGGAACGCTACGAGCAGTACTTC	CASSFGLAERYEQYF
.	.	13	TRBV10-3	TRBJ1-5	TGTGCCGTTCAGGGGAACAGCAATCAGCCCCAGCATTTT	CAVQGNSNQPQHF